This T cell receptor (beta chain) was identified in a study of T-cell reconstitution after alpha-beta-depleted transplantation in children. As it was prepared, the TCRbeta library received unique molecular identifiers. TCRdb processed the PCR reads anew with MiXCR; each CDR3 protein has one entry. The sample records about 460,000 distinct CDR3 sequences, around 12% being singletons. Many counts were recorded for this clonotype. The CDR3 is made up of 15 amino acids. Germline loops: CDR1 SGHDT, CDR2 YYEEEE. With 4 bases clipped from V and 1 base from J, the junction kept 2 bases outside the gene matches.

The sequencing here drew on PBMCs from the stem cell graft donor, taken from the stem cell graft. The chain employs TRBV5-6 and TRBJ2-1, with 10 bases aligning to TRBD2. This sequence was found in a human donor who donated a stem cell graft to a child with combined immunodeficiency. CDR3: CASSVSGRSYNEQFF. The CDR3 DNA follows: TGTGCCAGCAGCGTTAGCGGGAGGTCCTACAATGAGCAGTTCTTC. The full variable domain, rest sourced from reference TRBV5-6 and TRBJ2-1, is DAGVTQSPTHLIKTRGQQVTLRCSPKSGHDTVSWYQQALGQGPQFIFQYYEEEERQRGNFPDRFSGHQFPNYSSELNVNALLLGDSALYLCASSVSGRSYNEQFFGPGTRLTVL.